This T cell receptor beta chain was sequenced in a study of multiple sclerosis patients with progressive multifocal leukoencephalopathy. General study points: Preferential TRBV-TRBJ pairings or common gene usage were not detected at PML.

Repertoires were generated with immunoSEQ multiplex PCR, while TCRdb's copy carries only in-frame clones and drops some. Of 20,000 to 30,000 clones listed, around 93% are singletons. CDR1 and CDR2 from the germline V gene are SGHRS and YFSETQ. The CDR3 is 16 residues long. The V and J ends lost 4 bases and 7 bases, in that order; junction bases with no gene match: 8. Time point noted: around 12 months of natalizumab therapy. Controls were natalizumab-treated multiple sclerosis patients who did not develop PML, sampled longitudinally. Concerning this clone: Antigen unknown.

V usage is TRBV5-1 and J usage is TRBJ2-1; 13 nucleotides agree with TRBD2. The sequence derives from a man in his thirties or forties with multiple sclerosis. The specimen comprised PBMCs, sampled from a patient treated with natalizumab. The CDR3: CASSERTSGRGNEQFF. CDR3 DNA sequence: TGCGCCAGCAGCGAACGGACTAGCGGGAGAGGTAATGAGCAGTTCTTC. Looking up the rest from reference TRBV5-1 and TRBJ2-1 gives the full variable domain: KAGVTQTPRYLIKTRGQQVTLSCSPISGHRSVSWYQQTPGQGLQFLFEYFSETQRNKGNFPGRFSGRQFSNSRSEMNVSTLELGDSALYLCASSERTSGRGNEQFFGPGTRLTVL.